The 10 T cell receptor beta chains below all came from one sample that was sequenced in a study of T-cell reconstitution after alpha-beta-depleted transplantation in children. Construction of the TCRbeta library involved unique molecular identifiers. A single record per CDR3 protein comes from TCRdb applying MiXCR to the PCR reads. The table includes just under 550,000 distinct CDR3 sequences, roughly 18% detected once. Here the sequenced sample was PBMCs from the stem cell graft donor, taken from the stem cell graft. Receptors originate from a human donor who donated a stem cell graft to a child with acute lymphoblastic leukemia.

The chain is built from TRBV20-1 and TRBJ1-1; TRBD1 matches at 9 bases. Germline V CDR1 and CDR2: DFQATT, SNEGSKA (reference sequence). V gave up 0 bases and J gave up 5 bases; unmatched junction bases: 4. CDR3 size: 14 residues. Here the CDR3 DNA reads TGCAGTGCTAGAGATCTGACAGGGGGAACTGAAGCTTTCTTT. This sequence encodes CSARDLTGGTEAFF.

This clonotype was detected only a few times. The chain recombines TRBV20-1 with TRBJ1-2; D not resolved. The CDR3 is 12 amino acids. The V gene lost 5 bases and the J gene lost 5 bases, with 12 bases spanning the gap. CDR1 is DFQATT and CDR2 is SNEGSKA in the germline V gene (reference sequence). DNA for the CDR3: TGCAGTGCTCGAATCCGGGATTATGGCTACACCTTC. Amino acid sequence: CSARIRDYGYTF.

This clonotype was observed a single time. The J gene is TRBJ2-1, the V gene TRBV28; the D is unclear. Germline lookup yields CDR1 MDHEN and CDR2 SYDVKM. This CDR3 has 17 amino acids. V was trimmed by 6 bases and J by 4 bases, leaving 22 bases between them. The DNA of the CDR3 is TGTGCCAGCAGAATTTCACCGGGCAGCTCTATTTACAATGAGCAGTTCTTC. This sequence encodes CASRISPGSSIYNEQFF.

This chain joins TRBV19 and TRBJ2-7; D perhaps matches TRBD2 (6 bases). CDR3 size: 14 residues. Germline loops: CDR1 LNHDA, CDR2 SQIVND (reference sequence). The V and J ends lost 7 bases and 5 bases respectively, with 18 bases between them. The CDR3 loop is CASNPGAEGDEQYF. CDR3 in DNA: TGTGCCAGTAACCCGGGAGCGGAAGGTGACGAGCAGTACTTC.

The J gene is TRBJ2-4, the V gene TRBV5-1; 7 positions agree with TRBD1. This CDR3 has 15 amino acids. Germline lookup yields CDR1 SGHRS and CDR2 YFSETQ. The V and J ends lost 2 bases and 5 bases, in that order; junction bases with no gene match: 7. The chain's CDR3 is CASSFAGGPENIQYF. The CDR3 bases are TGCGCCAGCAGCTTCGCAGGGGGTCCGGAAAACATTCAGTACTTC.

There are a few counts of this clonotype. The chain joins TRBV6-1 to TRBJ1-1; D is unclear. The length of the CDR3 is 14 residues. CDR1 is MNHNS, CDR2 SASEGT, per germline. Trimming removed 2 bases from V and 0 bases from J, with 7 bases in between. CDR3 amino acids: CASSERGLNTEAFF. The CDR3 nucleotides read TGTGCCAGCAGTGAACGCGGCTTGAACACTGAAGCTTTCTTT.

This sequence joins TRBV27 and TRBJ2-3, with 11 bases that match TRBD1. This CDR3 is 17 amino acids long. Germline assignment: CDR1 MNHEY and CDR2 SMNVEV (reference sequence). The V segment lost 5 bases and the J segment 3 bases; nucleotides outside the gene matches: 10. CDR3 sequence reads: CASSQPRTGGLTDTQYF. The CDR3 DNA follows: TGTGCCAGCAGTCAACCACGGACAGGGGGCCTTACAGATACGCAGTATTTT.

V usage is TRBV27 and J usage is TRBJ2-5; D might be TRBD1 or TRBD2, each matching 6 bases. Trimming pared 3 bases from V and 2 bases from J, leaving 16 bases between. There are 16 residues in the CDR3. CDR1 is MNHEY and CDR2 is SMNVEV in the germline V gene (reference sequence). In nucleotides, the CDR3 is TGTGCCAGCAGTTTGGGTGTACTAGGGGGGCAAGAGACCCAGTACTTC. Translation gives CASSLGVLGGQETQYF.

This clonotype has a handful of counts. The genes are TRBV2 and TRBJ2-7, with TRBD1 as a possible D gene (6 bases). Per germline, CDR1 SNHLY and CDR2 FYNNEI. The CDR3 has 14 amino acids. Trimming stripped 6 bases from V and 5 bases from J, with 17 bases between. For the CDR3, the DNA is TGTGCCAGCAGGGGGATACTTAACAGGGACGAGCAGTACTTC. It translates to CASRGILNRDEQYF.

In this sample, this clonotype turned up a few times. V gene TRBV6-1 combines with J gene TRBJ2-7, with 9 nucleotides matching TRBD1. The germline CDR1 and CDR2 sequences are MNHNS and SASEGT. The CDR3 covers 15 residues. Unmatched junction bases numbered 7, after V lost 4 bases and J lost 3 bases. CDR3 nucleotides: TGTGCCAGCAGTGTAGGTATGGACAGGGGCTACGAGCAGTACTTC. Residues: CASSVGMDRGYEQYF.